Presented here are 18 T cell receptor beta chains from one specimen sequenced in a study of metastatic and nonmetastatic thyroid tumors (TCRdb year 2020). Receptors were amplified or captured by PCR. Sequencing instrument: Illumina HiSeq 4000. The raw public reads went through TCRdb reprocessing: fastp at Q25, MiXCR clone calling, in-frame beta chains kept. This sample lists about 69,000 clones; 14% were detected once. The ten largest clonotypes hold over 6.5% of the sample. None of the patients had been given any treatment before thyroid surgery. The sample taken for sequencing was blood. Receptors originate from a male donor with papillary thyroid cancer or a benign thyroid nodule (not recorded which). Some clones in this sample may be carry-over from other donors' samples.

This clone occurred many times. The chain recombines TRBV24-1 with TRBJ1-1; no firm D call. The CDR3 contains 13 residues. In germline, CDR1 is KGHDR, CDR2 SFDVKD. The V gene lost 2 bases and the J gene lost 4 bases, with 7 bases spanning the gap. CDR3 nucleotides: TGTGCCACCAGTGATTCCGCGTTCACTGAAGCTTTCTTT. It is translated as CATSDSAFTEAFF.

This clone is medium-sized. The gene calls are TRBV15 and TRBJ1-4; a weak D match, TRBD1 (5 bases). Germline lookup yields CDR1 LNHNV and CDR2 YYDKDF (reference sequence). The CDR3 sequence is 14 residues long. Trimming took off 4 bases at V and 5 bases at J, with 11 bases between the two ends. The CDR3 DNA sequence: TGTGCCACCAGCACACCGGGACTCAATGAAAAACTGTTTTTT. This sequence encodes CATSTPGLNEKLFF.

Concerning this clone itself: A much more abundant neighbour one base away suggests this may be a read error. The chain uses TRBV12-3 or TRBV12-4 and TRBJ2-7; TRBD2 matches 13 bases. The CDR3 spans 14 residues. The J segment lost 7 bases and the V segment lost 9 bases, leaving 9 bases of the junction unmatched. CDR3 nucleotides: TGTGCCAGTAGCCAAGGGACTAGCGGGATAGAGCAGTACTTC. Its protein product is CASSQGTSGIEQYF.

This clone was seen more than once but under ten times. For the CDR3, the DNA is TGTGCCAGCAGGGAACGGGACAGGGTTGCTTGTGCCAACGTCCTGACTTTC. Protein product: CASRERDRVACANVLTF. The chain links TRBV6-1 to TRBJ2-6; 9 bases agree with TRBD1. V was pared by 6 bases and J by 7 bases, with 13 bases of the junction left unmatched. Germline lookup yields CDR1 MNHNS and CDR2 SASEGT. The CDR3 spans 17 residues.

In its sample, this clone was seen a few times. The chain combines TRBV6-1 with TRBJ2-1, with 12 bases that match TRBD2. With V trimmed by 5 bases and J by 11 bases, 10 bases remained unmatched. CDR1 is MNHNS and CDR2 is SASEGT in the germline V gene. The length of the CDR3 is 15 residues. This CDR3 is CASSPGLAGWFKQFF. As DNA, the CDR3 is TGTGCCAGCAGTCCGGGACTAGCGGGCTGGTTCAAGCAGTTCTTC.

This clone was seen many times. The J gene is TRBJ2-7, the V gene TRBV5-5; D remains ambiguous. In germline, CDR1 is SGHKS, CDR2 YYEKEE (reference sequence). Deletions cut 0 bases from V and 2 bases from J, with 12 bases between. The CDR3 has 15 residues. CDR3 in DNA: TGTGCCAGCAGCTTGGGGGCCGGAGAGACCTACGAGCAGTACGTC. It specifies CASSLGAGETYEQYV.

This clone was recorded at least ten times. This chain joins TRBV4-1 and TRBJ1-2; D may be TRBD1 (6 bases). V lost 1 base to trimming and J lost 8 bases, with 17 bases between them. The CDR3 has 15 amino acids. Germline V gives CDR1 MGHRA, CDR2 YSYEKL. CDR3 protein: CASSQAPGGAGGYTF. The CDR3 DNA reads TGCGCCAGCAGCCAAGCCCCTGGGGGGGCGGGCGGCTACACCTTC.

This sequence joins TRBV20-1 and TRBJ1-6; 7 bases are a match to TRBD1. This CDR3 is 15 amino acids long. V was pared by 2 bases and J by 7 bases, with 8 bases of the junction left unmatched. Germline V gene lookup returns CDR1 DFQATT and CDR2 SNEGSKA (reference sequence). CDR3: CSARTPTGSNSPLHF. CDR3 DNA sequence: TGCAGTGCTAGAACCCCGACAGGGTCAAATTCACCCCTCCACTTT.

In this sample, this clone turned up many times. The chain recombines TRBV6-1 with TRBJ2-2; 9 bases match TRBD2. V lost 6 bases to trimming and J lost 4 bases; unmatched junction nucleotides: 9. Germline V gene sequence: CDR1 MNHNS, CDR2 SASEGT. There are 16 residues in the CDR3. CDR3 loop: CASRVIAGVSTGELFF. CDR3 in DNA: TGTGCCAGCAGGGTGATAGCGGGAGTGTCCACCGGGGAGCTGTTTTTT.

CDR3 sequence: CSAPSAGSELFF. The CDR3, as DNA: TGCAGTGCTCCGTCTGCTGGTAGTGAGCTGTTTTTT. The chain uses TRBV20-1 and TRBJ2-2, with no clear D. Germline CDR1 is DFQATT and CDR2 is SNEGSKA (reference sequence). This CDR3 region has 12 residues. V lost 5 bases to trimming and J lost 11 bases, with 15 bases between them.

The chain couples TRBV13 to TRBJ2-2; TRBD1 is a possible D gene (5 bases). This CDR3 has 16 residues. In germline, CDR1 is PRHDT, CDR2 FYEKMQ (reference sequence). Between the trimmed V and J ends, which lost 5 bases and 9 bases, there was a span of 22 bases. The CDR3 spells CASSRSGFEDTWELFF. Here the CDR3 DNA reads TGTGCCAGCAGCCGGTCAGGGTTTGAAGACACTTGGGAGCTGTTTTTT.

This clone was seen at least ten times. The chain uses TRBV29-1 and TRBJ1-2; D not resolved. The CDR3 length is 13 residues. The V gene's germline CDR1 is SQVTM and CDR2 ANQGSEA. Trimming pared 7 bases from V and 4 bases from J, leaving 16 bases between. The chain's CDR3 is CSATEGSGYGYTF. Here the CDR3 DNA reads TGCAGCGCTACGGAGGGTTCAGGCTATGGCTACACCTTC.

Ten or more counts support this clone. The chain combines TRBV6-1 with TRBJ1-3, with no clear D. Germline V gives CDR1 MNHNS, CDR2 SASEGT. V was pared by 4 bases and J by 4 bases, with 14 bases between. The CDR3 length is 15 residues. As DNA, the CDR3 is TGTGCCAGCAGTGCCGAAGGGCGTTGGGGAAACACCATATATTTT. Encoded protein: CASSAEGRWGNTIYF.

For this clone: At one boundary the junction diverges from the germline segment, which might be a read error. The genes are TRBV11-2 and TRBJ2-3; D is undetermined. Germline loops: CDR1 SGHAT, CDR2 FQNNGV. This CDR3 contains 16 residues. CDR3 nucleotide sequence: TGTGCCAGCAGCTTATTGCTTGGTCGACCCACAGATACGCAGTACTTT. The encoded protein is CASSLLLGRPTDTQYF.

This clone was seen a handful of times. The CDR3 protein is CASSEAAGSGTLTDTQYF. The DNA for the CDR3 is TGTGCCAGCAGTGAAGCAGCTGGTAGCGGAACCTTGACAGATACGCAGTATTTT. The V and J genes are TRBV6-1 and TRBJ2-3, with D possibly matching TRBD2 (6 bases). Germline lookup yields CDR1 MNHNS and CDR2 SASEGT. The CDR3 consists of 18 residues. The V end lost 0 bases, the J end lost 3 bases, and 19 bases lay between the germline ends.

This clone occurred many times. Other DNA sequences of this sample code for an identical CDR3. V usage is TRBV10-2 and J usage is TRBJ1-6; no clear D gene. Trimming took 0 bases from V and 0 from J, leaving 6 bases between them. CDR3 length: 16 amino acids. Germline-derived CDR1 and CDR2 are WSHSY and SAAADI. The CDR3: CASSESGSSYNSPLHF. The CDR3 nucleotides are TGCGCCAGCAGTGAGTCAGGGAGCTCCTATAATTCACCCCTCCACTTT.

At least ten counts were recorded for this clone. The rearrangement joins TRBV6-6 to TRBJ1-5, with 10 bases aligning to TRBD1. This CDR3 has 20 amino acids. Germline assignment: CDR1 MNHNY and CDR2 SVGAGI (reference sequence). Trimming at V came to 2 bases and at J to 0 bases, leaving 13 bases not matched to a gene. CDR3 coding DNA: TGTGCCAGCAGTTACACTACTACACGACAGGGGGCCTATAGCAATCAGCCCCAGCATTTT. This codes for CASSYTTTRQGAYSNQPQHF.

This clone was seen repeatedly, ten times or more. The V gene is TRBV27, the J gene TRBJ2-2; maybe TRBD1 (6 bases). Germline-derived CDR1 and CDR2 are MNHEY and SMNVEV (reference sequence). The CDR3 spans 14 residues. V gave up 3 bases and J gave up 6 bases, with 11 bases separating them. The CDR3 region is CASSFEQGPGELFF. The DNA for the CDR3 is TGTGCCAGCAGTTTTGAACAGGGTCCCGGGGAGCTGTTTTTT.